The 19 T cell receptor beta chains below were found in one sample sequenced in a study of T-cell reconstitution after alpha-beta-depleted transplantation in children. A library of TCRbeta sequences, prepared with unique molecular identifiers, was generated. MiXCR, run by TCRdb on the PCR reads, gives a single entry per CDR3 protein. The table records over 100,000 distinct CDR3 sequences, approximately 6% of them present only once. The sample in question was PBMCs, mostly from graft donor cells, obtained 60 days after TCRalphabeta/CD19-depleted stem cell transplant. The receptors were sampled from a female patient between 2 and 15 years old who had a stem cell transplant for Fanconi anemia, so the T cells may come from the graft donor.

This clonotype was counted many times. The chain carries TRBV10-3 and TRBJ2-7, with 8 bases lining up with TRBD2. Per germline, CDR1 ENHRY and CDR2 SYGVKD. J gave up 5 bases and V 6 bases, and 6 bases lay outside the gene matches. The CDR3 has 13 residues. The CDR3 DNA follows: TGTGCCATCAGAGGGACTAGTCTCGACGAGCAGTACTTC. Encoded protein: CAIRGTSLDEQYF.

A remark on this clonotype: One base away lies a much larger clone, so this may be a sequencing read error. The V call is TRBV2, the J call TRBJ1-1; D remains ambiguous. This CDR3 comprises 15 residues. Germline V CDR1 and CDR2: SNHLY, FYNNEI. The DNA of the CDR3 is TGTGCCAGCAGTGAAGGTGCCTTCATGAACACTGCAGCTTTCTTT. Protein sequence: CASSEGAFMNTAAFF. The variable domain in full, completed from reference TRBV2 and TRBJ1-1, reads EPEVTQTPSHQVTQMGQEVILRCVPISNHLYFYWYRQILGQKVEFLVSFYNNEISEKSEIFDDQFSVERPDGSNFTLKIRSTKLEDSAMYFCASSEGAFMNTAAFFGQGTRLTVV.

This clonotype was counted only a few times. V gene TRBV11-1 combines with J gene TRBJ2-7; TRBD2 aligns across 10 bases. Per the germline V gene, CDR1 is SGHAT and CDR2 is FQDESV (reference sequence). The length of the CDR3 is 18 residues. V gave up 4 bases and J gave up 1 base; unmatched junction bases: 13. The CDR3 nucleotides are TGTGCCAGCAGCTCCCCCCTCGCGGGGACTAGCGTGTCCTACGAGCAGTACTTC. It yields the protein CASSSPLAGTSVSYEQYF. Drawing the rest from reference TRBV11-1 and TRBJ2-7, the complete variable domain is EAEVAQSPRYKITEKSQAVAFWCDPISGHATLYWYRQILGQGPELLVQFQDESVVDDSQLPKDRFSAERLKGVDSTLKIQPAELGDSAMYLCASSSPLAGTSVSYEQYFGPGTRLTVT.

This clonotype has a count of ten or more. This rearrangement joins TRBV12-3 or TRBV12-4 to TRBJ1-2; TRBD1 might be the D (5 bases). The V end lost 4 bases, the J end lost 7 bases, and 13 bases lay between the germline ends. There are 13 residues in the CDR3. This CDR3 is CASSSTGRGGYTF. The CDR3 DNA follows: TGTGCCAGCAGTTCAACGGGGAGGGGTGGCTACACCTTC.

CDR3 sequence (DNA): TGTGCCAGCAGCCCGACCGGGAGAGGATACCACGAGCAGTACTTC. This translates into CASSPTGRGYHEQYF. The rearrangement uses TRBV3-1 and TRBJ2-7, with a tentative D call TRBD2 (6 bases). In germline, CDR1 is LGHDT, CDR2 YNNKEL (reference sequence). The CDR3 is 15 residues long. V lost 4 bases, J lost 5 bases, and 18 bases lay in between.

This clonotype occurred many times. DNA for the CDR3: TGTGCCTGGAACGCGCGGGGCTATGAGCAGTTCTTC. Protein sequence: CAWNARGYEQFF. The chain carries TRBV30 and TRBJ2-1; the D gene is possibly TRBD2 (6 bases). Deletions cut 4 bases from V and 8 bases from J, with 12 bases between. Germline V gene sequence: CDR1 GTSNPN, CDR2 SVGIG (reference sequence). CDR3 length: 12 residues.

In this sample, this clonotype turned up a few times. The genes are TRBV29-1 and TRBJ2-2; 7 bases line up with TRBD1. The V gene end was trimmed by 7 bases and the J gene end by 6 bases; junction bases not matched to a gene: 2. CDR3 length equals 11 residues. Germline V gene sequence: CDR1 SQVTM, CDR2 ANQGSEA. CDR3 sequence (DNA): TGCAGCGCGACAGGGTCCGGGGAGCTGTTTTTT. Translated: CSATGSGELFF.

Ten or more counts support this clonotype. The chain links TRBV5-1 to TRBJ2-7; the match to TRBD2 covers 9 bases. In germline, CDR1 is SGHRS, CDR2 YFSETQ. The CDR3 spans 14 residues. The ends lost 0 bases at V and 4 bases at J; junction bases unmatched: 2. CDR3 bases: TGCGCCAGCAGCTTGGTAGCGGGAGTTTACGAGCAGTACTTC. It encodes CASSLVAGVYEQYF. The full variable domain, completed using reference TRBV5-1 and TRBJ2-7, is KAGVTQTPRYLIKTRGQQVTLSCSPISGHRSVSWYQQTPGQGLQFLFEYFSETQRNKGNFPGRFSGRQFSNSRSEMNVSTLELGDSALYLCASSLVAGVYEQYFGPGTRLTVT.

Remarks on this clonotype: This clone may be a read error of a much larger clone one base away. This likely comes from a read error, as the CDR3 has no conserved phenylalanine or tryptophan at its end. V usage is TRBV5-1 and J usage is TRBJ2-3; D is undetermined. The V gene's germline CDR1 is SGHRS and CDR2 YFSETQ. Between the trimmed V and J ends, which lost 2 bases and 2 bases, there was a span of 3 bases. The CDR3 consists of 12 residues. CDR3 amino acids: CASSLPTDTQYL. Here the CDR3 DNA reads TGCGCCAGCAGCTTACCCACAGATACGCAGTATTTG.

There are many counts of this clonotype. Here the CDR3 reads CASSLAGRTDTQYF. The DNA of the CDR3 is TGTGCCAGCAGCCTAGCGGGGCGGACAGATACGCAGTATTTT. The chain has TRBV6-4 and TRBJ2-3; the match to TRBD2 covers 9 bases. The V segment lost 6 bases and the J segment 3 bases; nucleotides outside the gene matches: 4. This CDR3 comprises 14 residues. Germline loops: CDR1 MRHNA, CDR2 SNTAGT.

This clonotype showed up many times. The chain has TRBV7-8 and TRBJ2-7; possibly TRBD1 for D (6 bases). CDR1 is SGHVS and CDR2 is FQNEAQ in the germline V gene. Deletions cut 2 bases from V and 2 bases from J, with 10 bases between. The CDR3 sequence is 14 residues long. The CDR3 bases are TGTGCCAGCAGCTTAACGGACAGAACCTACGAGCAGTACTTC. This gives the protein CASSLTDRTYEQYF.

This clonotype occurred many times. This chain connects TRBV6-1 to TRBJ1-1; D unclear. The germline V and J ends were trimmed by 6 bases and 1 base, with 12 bases remaining between them. Germline V gene lookup returns CDR1 MNHNS and CDR2 SASEGT. CDR3 length equals 14 residues. CDR3 region: CASRISIPNTEAFF. In nucleotides, the CDR3 is TGTGCCAGCAGGATCTCAATCCCGAACACTGAAGCTTTCTTT.

This clonotype was picked up many times. The V gene is TRBV5-1, the J gene TRBJ2-7; maybe TRBD1 (5 bases). V was pared by 1 base and J by 3 bases, with 8 bases between. The CDR3 has 13 amino acids. CDR1 SGHRS and CDR2 YFSETQ come from the germline V gene. The CDR3 spells CASSLTGDYEQYF. The DNA for the CDR3 is TGCGCCAGCAGCTTGACAGGAGACTACGAGCAGTACTTC.

This chain joins TRBV12-3 or TRBV12-4 and TRBJ1-5, with 9 positions matching TRBD1. CDR3 length: 15 amino acids. Unmatched junction bases numbered 4, after V lost 4 bases and J lost 3 bases. DNA for the CDR3: TGTGCCAGCAGTTCCGGGACAGGGATCAATCAGCCCCAGCATTTT. Its protein product is CASSSGTGINQPQHF.

The chain joins TRBV6-2 or TRBV6-3 to TRBJ1-1; D uncertain. Between the trimmed V and J ends, which lost 1 base and 2 bases, there was a span of 5 bases. The CDR3 totals 13 residues. Germline values: CDR1 MNHEY, CDR2 SVGEGT. As DNA, the CDR3 is TGTGCCAGCAGTTACTTGAAAAACACTGAAGCTTTCTTT. Residues: CASSYLKNTEAFF.

The chain has TRBV7-6 and TRBJ2-7, with D perhaps TRBD1 (6 bases). The CDR3 covers 15 residues. Germline CDR1 and CDR2: SGHVS and FNYEAQ. The V gene lost 4 bases and the J gene lost 3 bases, with 16 bases spanning the gap. CDR3 DNA: TGTGCCAGCAGCTCCTATACGGCAGGGGACTACGAGCAGTACTTC. Protein product: CASSSYTAGDYEQYF. Full variable domain (missing parts from reference TRBV7-6 and TRBJ2-7): GAGVSQSPRYKVTKRGQDVALRCDPISGHVSLYWYRQALGQGPEFLTYFNYEAQQDKSGLPNDRFSAERPEGSISTLTIQRTEQRDSAMYRCASSSYTAGDYEQYFGPGTRLTVT.

At least ten counts were recorded for this clonotype. The rearrangement links TRBV19 to TRBJ2-2, with a possible D match to TRBD1 (5 bases). The V gene's germline CDR1 is LNHDA and CDR2 SQIVND (reference sequence). The length of the CDR3 is 13 residues. The V end was cut by 7 bases, the J end by 4 bases, with 10 bases between. The CDR3 protein is CASIRVATGELFF. CDR3 DNA: TGTGCCAGTATCAGGGTGGCCACCGGGGAGCTGTTTTTT. Based on the CDR3 plus reference TRBV19 and TRBJ2-2, the full variable domain is DGGITQSPKYLFRKEGQNVTLSCEQNLNHDAMYWYRQDPGQGLRLIYYSQIVNDFQKGDIAEGYSVSREKKESFPLTVTSAQKNPTAFYLCASIRVATGELFFGEGSRLTVL.

The sample holds a few counts of this clonotype. The chain couples TRBV5-1 to TRBJ2-1; the D gene is possibly TRBD2 (6 bases). The CDR3 spans 15 residues. V was shortened by 1 base and J by 1 base, with 9 bases between the two germline ends. The V gene's germline CDR1 is SGHRS and CDR2 YFSETQ. The CDR3 sequence: CASSLSGVSYNEQFF. The CDR3 DNA follows: TGCGCCAGCAGCTTGTCGGGAGTTTCCTACAATGAGCAGTTCTTC.

This clonotype was detected ten times or more. This chain uses TRBV12-3 or TRBV12-4 with TRBJ2-7, with TRBD1 as a possible D gene (5 bases). The CDR3 extends over 15 amino acids. The ends were cut back, 4 bases at V and 3 bases at J, with 16 bases in the middle. For the CDR3, the DNA is TGTGCCAGCAGTTGGAAAGGGGTAGATCTCTACGAGCAGTACTTC. This encodes CASSWKGVDLYEQYF.